The 27 T cell receptor beta chains in this list originate from one sample, sequenced in a study of response to subunit inactivated influenza vaccine. From the RT-PCR reads, TCRdb called clonotypes with MiXCR, one entry per CDR3 protein. This table has 400,000 to 650,000 distinct CDR3 sequences, approximately 7.8% appearing once. The specimen was PBMCs from blood, collected roughly 24 months after vaccination. These receptor sequences come from a man aged 45 to 70 who received an inactivated influenza vaccine.

The sample holds a few counts of this clonotype. The CDR3 sequence: CASSQVPLSGANVLTF. CDR3 bases: TGCGCCAGCAGCCAAGTTCCCCTCTCTGGGGCCAACGTCCTGACTTTC. J is TRBJ2-6 and V is TRBV4-3; D gene unclear. From germline, CDR1 is LGHNA and CDR2 YSLEER. This CDR3 is 16 amino acids long. V was trimmed by 1 base and J by 0 bases, leaving 7 bases between them.

This clonotype occurred many times. The rearrangement joins TRBV11-2 to TRBJ2-1; TRBD2 agrees at 9 bases. Germline CDR1 reads SGHAT; CDR2 reads FQNNGV. The CDR3 runs 12 residues. V lost 3 bases, J lost 10 bases, and 1 base stayed unmatched. CDR3 DNA: TGTGCCAGCAGCTTGACTAGCGGCGAGCAGTTCTTC. Translation: CASSLTSGEQFF.

This chain connects TRBV27 to TRBJ1-6; possible D gene TRBD1, 6 bases. Per germline, CDR1 MNHEY and CDR2 SMNVEV (reference sequence). Trimming left V 6 bases short and J 2 bases short, with 11 bases between. This CDR3 has 15 residues. CDR3 sequence: CASSTGATYNSPLHF. The CDR3 DNA is TGTGCCAGCAGCACGGGGGCTACCTATAATTCACCCCTCCACTTT.

The J gene is TRBJ1-1, the V gene TRBV7-3, with D possibly matching TRBD1 (6 bases). CDR3 size: 15 residues. Germline-derived CDR1 and CDR2 are SGHTA and FQGTGA. The ends were cut back, 2 bases at V and 0 bases at J, with 10 bases in the middle. The CDR3 spells CASSLAGELNTEAFF. As DNA, the CDR3 is TGTGCCAGCAGCTTAGCAGGGGAACTGAACACTGAAGCTTTCTTT.

This clonotype was counted many times. The V gene is TRBV7-9, the J gene TRBJ2-3; the match to TRBD1 covers 8 bases. After removal of 5 bases from V and 4 bases from J, the junction contained 8 bases not matched to a gene. Germline V gene lookup returns CDR1 SEHNR and CDR2 FQNEAQ (reference sequence). CDR3 length: 15 residues. Here the CDR3 reads CASSETGTGPDTQYF. CDR3 sequence (DNA): TGTGCCAGCAGCGAAACCGGGACAGGCCCAGATACGCAGTATTTT.

This clonotype was counted many times. This chain links TRBV11-1 with TRBJ1-1, with 8 bases fitting TRBD1. This CDR3 contains 19 residues. Germline loops: CDR1 SGHAT, CDR2 FQDESV (reference sequence). V lost 1 base, J lost 3 bases, and 16 bases stayed unmatched. This CDR3 reads CASSLGTGFSRLMYTEAFF. Written as DNA, the CDR3 is TGTGCCAGCAGCTTAGGGACAGGGTTTTCTCGGCTGATGTACACTGAAGCTTTCTTT.

The sample holds many counts of this clonotype. The chain carries TRBV20-1 and TRBJ2-1; TRBD2 is a possible D gene (6 bases). This CDR3 spans 16 amino acids. The germline V gene has CDR1 DFQATT and CDR2 SNEGSKA (reference sequence). Trimming cost V 3 bases and J 4 bases, with 19 bases left between them. CDR3 bases: TGCAGTGCTAGCGCCGGGAGACCGTCTCGGTACAATGAGCAGTTCTTC. It translates to CSASAGRPSRYNEQFF.

This clonotype was observed many times. The V call is TRBV5-1, the J call TRBJ2-3; 9 bases match TRBD1. Germline V gene data show CDR1 as SGHRS and CDR2 as YFSETQ. This CDR3 is built from 14 residues. With 4 bases clipped from V and 6 bases from J, the junction kept 6 bases outside the gene matches. CDR3 coding DNA: TGCGCCAGCAGCCCGGGACAGGGACCGGATACGCAGTATTTT. Its translation is CASSPGQGPDTQYF.

In the case of this clonotype: Being one base from a much bigger clone, this may be a read error. The chain recombines TRBV4-2 with TRBJ1-3; weak D call: TRBD1 (6 bases). Per the germline V gene, CDR1 is LGHNA and CDR2 is YNFKEQ. This CDR3 spans 18 amino acids. The CDR3 nucleotides are TGTGCCAGCAGCCTCACTTCCCCCGGACAGTACTCTGGAAACGCCATATATTTT. It encodes CASSLTSPGQYSGNAIYF.

At least ten counts were recorded for this clonotype. V usage is TRBV4-1 and J usage is TRBJ2-1; 7 nucleotides match TRBD2. This CDR3 region has 19 residues. Germline V gene sequence: CDR1 MGHRA, CDR2 YSYEKL. The ends lost 3 bases at V and 0 bases at J; junction bases unmatched: 14. CDR3 residues: CASSQGLVAGRSSYNEQFF. Here the CDR3 DNA reads TGCGCCAGCAGCCAGGGTCTCGTAGCGGGTCGGAGCTCCTACAATGAGCAGTTCTTC.

This chain links TRBV19 with TRBJ1-5, with 9 nucleotides matching TRBD1. Per the germline V gene, CDR1 is LNHDA and CDR2 is SQIVND (reference sequence). The CDR3 consists of 14 residues. V lost 3 bases to trimming and J lost 6 bases; unmatched junction nucleotides: 3. The CDR3 reads CASSMGTGLQPQHF. As DNA, the CDR3 is TGTGCCAGTAGTATGGGGACAGGGCTTCAGCCCCAGCATTTT.

The table lists this clonotype with a few counts. This sequence joins TRBV3-1 and TRBJ1-1, with 9 nucleotides matching TRBD1. Looked up from germline, CDR1 is LGHDT and CDR2 is YNNKEL (reference sequence). The CDR3 consists of 14 residues. Losses at the gene ends were 2 bases for V and 8 bases for J; bases not matched to a gene: 6. Here the CDR3 reads CASSQIQGAGEAFF. The CDR3 DNA sequence: TGTGCCAGCAGCCAAATACAGGGGGCTGGGGAAGCTTTCTTT.

A remark on this clonotype: At one end the junction does not follow the germline gene, possibly because of a read error. This chain links TRBV4-2 with TRBJ2-7; TRBD1 matches 9 bases. The germline gives CDR1 LGHNA, CDR2 YNFKEQ. CDR3 size: 14 residues. CDR3 bases: TGTCCCAGCAGCCAAGGGGACAGGGATCATGAGCAGTACTTC. This gives the protein CPSSQGDRDHEQYF.

This clonotype was picked up a small number of times. The chain is built from TRBV7-9 and TRBJ1-1, with a weak D call TRBD1 (6 bases). The CDR3 has 11 residues. The germline V gene encodes CDR1 SEHNR and CDR2 FQNEAQ (reference sequence). V was pared by 5 bases and J by 9 bases, with 10 bases between. The CDR3 DNA follows: TGTGCCAGCAGCGACAGGAACAAAGCTTTCTTT. Its translation: CASSDRNKAFF.

To note about this clonotype: A read error may explain this, as a much larger clone is one base away. This chain uses TRBV11-1 with TRBJ2-7; 9 nucleotides line up with TRBD1. Trimming cost V 5 bases and J 5 bases; bases outside gene matches: 10. CDR3 length: 15 amino acids. CDR1 SGHAT and CDR2 FQDESV come from the germline V gene (reference sequence). CDR3 sequence: CASSKEQGARNEQYF. The CDR3 DNA reads as TGTGCCAGCAGCAAAGAACAGGGGGCGCGGAACGAGCAGTACTTC. The entire variable domain, with the rest obtained from reference TRBV11-1 and TRBJ2-7, is as follows: EAEVAQSPRYKITEKSQAVAFWCDPISGHATLYWYRQILGQGPELLVQFQDESVVDDSQLPKDRFSAERLKGVDSTLKIQPAELGDSAMYLCASSKEQGARNEQYFGPGTRLTVT.

V usage is TRBV12-3 or TRBV12-4 and J usage is TRBJ2-7; 7 nucleotides line up with TRBD2. The CDR3 has 14 amino acids. J gave up 7 bases and V 5 bases, and 11 bases lay outside the gene matches. CDR3 DNA: TGTGCCAGCAGTCTGGGAGGGTTACCGAGTGAGCAGTACTTC. Protein: CASSLGGLPSEQYF.

CDR3 bases: TGTGCCAGCAGCTTAGCTTTTTTTAGGAACAGGGATCCTGAAGCTTTCTTT. This sequence encodes CASSLAFFRNRDPEAFF. This sequence joins TRBV11-2 and TRBJ1-1; maybe TRBD1 (6 bases). The CDR3 is 17 residues long. Germline V CDR1 and CDR2: SGHAT, FQNNGV. V dropped 1 base and J dropped 6 bases, with 21 bases sitting between them.

This clonotype was counted only a few times. This sequence joins TRBV9 and TRBJ2-1, with TRBD2 matching over 12 bases. Germline lookup yields CDR1 SGDLS and CDR2 YYNGEE. The V gene end was trimmed by 0 bases and the J gene end by 4 bases; junction bases not matched to a gene: 2. This CDR3 contains 16 residues. CDR3 DNA sequence: TGTGCCAGCAGCGTAGGACTAGCGGGGGTATACAATGAGCAGTTCTTC. Translated: CASSVGLAGVYNEQFF.

The chain links TRBV18 to TRBJ2-3; 7 nucleotides match TRBD2. The ends lost 1 base at V and 0 bases at J; junction bases unmatched: 1. The CDR3 totals 15 residues. The germline V gene encodes CDR1 KGHSH and CDR2 LQKENI. The CDR3 is CASSPQLASTDTQYF. The CDR3, as DNA: TGTGCCAGCTCACCACAACTAGCGAGCACAGATACGCAGTATTTT.

Remarks on this clonotype: A read error is possible here, since a much larger clone lies one base away. The chain recombines TRBV28 with TRBJ2-7, with 7 bases fitting TRBD1. Germline CDR1 and CDR2: MDHEN and SYDVKM. The junction had 7 bases not matched to a gene; V was cut back by 5 bases and J by 3 bases. This CDR3 spans 14 amino acids. The CDR3 loop is CASSVVGQFYEQYF. The DNA of the CDR3 is TGTGCCAGCAGTGTAGTGGGACAGTTCTACGAGCAGTACTTC.

J is TRBJ2-1 and V is TRBV20-1; the match to TRBD2 covers 8 bases. From germline, CDR1 is DFQATT and CDR2 SNEGSKA (reference sequence). With 2 bases clipped from V and 7 bases from J, the junction kept 13 bases outside the gene matches. The CDR3 has 16 amino acids. This chain's CDR3 is CSARINGGARENEQFF. The CDR3 coding sequence is TGCAGTGCTAGAATAAACGGGGGGGCCCGGGAGAATGAGCAGTTCTTC.

The chain uses TRBV4-3 and TRBJ2-3; TRBD2 agrees at 10 bases. This CDR3 is 19 amino acids long. V was pared by 0 bases and J by 5 bases, with 14 bases of the junction left unmatched. Germline V gives CDR1 LGHNA, CDR2 YSLEER. The CDR3 loop is CASSQELVWLAGEGDTQYF. CDR3 DNA sequence: TGCGCCAGCAGCCAAGAACTGGTTTGGCTAGCGGGAGAAGGAGATACGCAGTATTTT.

The V gene is TRBV6-5, the J gene TRBJ2-3, with D perhaps assigned TRBD1 or TRBD2 (5 bases each). The CDR3 contains 14 residues. Germline CDR1 MNHEY, CDR2 SVGAGI. The germline V and J ends were trimmed by 4 bases and 4 bases, with 12 bases remaining between them. CDR3 nucleotide sequence: TGTGCCAGCAGTTGGGACCTCGGAGCAGATACGCAGTATTTT. Its protein is CASSWDLGADTQYF.

The rearrangement uses TRBV14 and TRBJ2-7, with D perhaps being TRBD1 or TRBD2 (5 bases each). The CDR3 extends over 14 amino acids. CDR1 and CDR2 from the germline V gene are SGHDN and FVKESK. Trimming shortened V by 2 bases and J by 12 bases, and 20 bases separated the two germline ends. CDR3 sequence: CASSQFQGQWGAYF. CDR3 in DNA: TGTGCCAGCAGCCAATTTCAGGGTCAATGGGGAGCGTACTTC.

V gene TRBV6-1 combines with J gene TRBJ2-3; 7 bases match TRBD1. This CDR3 has 16 residues. Germline V CDR1 and CDR2: MNHNS, SASEGT. V lost 0 bases, J lost 4 bases, and 7 bases stayed unmatched. The CDR3 DNA sequence: TGTGCCAGCAGTGAAGCAGGGGGCGCAAGGGCAGATACGCAGTATTTT. It encodes CASSEAGGARADTQYF.

The chain links TRBV19 to TRBJ1-1; D unresolved. This CDR3 has 17 residues. From germline, CDR1 is LNHDA and CDR2 SQIVND (reference sequence). V gave up 2 bases and J gave up 0 bases, with 16 bases separating them. The CDR3 protein is CASSILHRTFMNTEAFF. In DNA, the CDR3 is TGTGCCAGTAGTATACTCCACCGTACTTTCATGAACACTGAAGCTTTCTTT.

The chain employs TRBV20-1 and TRBJ1-5, with D uncertain. From germline, CDR1 is DFQATT and CDR2 SNEGSKA (reference sequence). There are 15 residues in the CDR3. V lost 6 bases and J lost 6, with 21 bases in between. The CDR3 DNA reads TGCAGTGCCCGCGCGGGCCACGGCTTGGTTCAGCCCCAGCATTTT. Translating it yields CSARAGHGLVQPQHF.